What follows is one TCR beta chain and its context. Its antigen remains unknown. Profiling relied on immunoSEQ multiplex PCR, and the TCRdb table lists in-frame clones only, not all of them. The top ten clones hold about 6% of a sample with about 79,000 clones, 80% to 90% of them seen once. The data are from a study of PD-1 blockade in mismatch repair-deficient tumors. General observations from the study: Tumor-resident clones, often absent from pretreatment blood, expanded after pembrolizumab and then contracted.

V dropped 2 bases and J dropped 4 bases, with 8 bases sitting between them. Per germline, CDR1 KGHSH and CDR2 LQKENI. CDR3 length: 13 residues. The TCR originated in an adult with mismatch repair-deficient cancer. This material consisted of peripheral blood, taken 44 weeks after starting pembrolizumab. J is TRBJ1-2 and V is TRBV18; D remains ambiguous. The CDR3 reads CASSPARSYGYTF. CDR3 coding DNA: TGTGCCAGCTCACCAGCCAGGTCCTATGGCTACACCTTC.